The 15 T cell receptor beta chains given below trace back to one sample, sequenced in a study of T cells in Graves' hyperthyroidism and ophthalmopathy. The source material, RNA transcripts, was used to amplify TCR beta CDR3 regions. With the HTBI primer set, the TCR CDR3 went through a first round of RT-PCR. One entry per CDR3 protein results from TCRdb running MiXCR on the multiplex PCR reads. The sample has some 270,000 distinct CDR3 sequences; about 24% are singletons. The source material was blood. The source of these receptors is a woman in her thirties or forties with Graves' ophthalmopathy.

This clonotype was detected ten times or more. The J gene is TRBJ2-5, the V gene TRBV4-2; 11 positions match TRBD2. Germline values: CDR1 LGHNA, CDR2 YNFKEQ. With V trimmed by 6 bases and J by 5 bases, 5 bases remained unmatched. CDR3 length: 14 amino acids. The CDR3 DNA is TGTGCCAGCAGGGGGACTAGCGGTCTTGAGACCCAGTACTTC. This codes for CASRGTSGLETQYF.

CDR3 sequence (DNA): TGTGCCAGCAGTTTAGAGGGGATGGGCAATCAGCCCCAGCATTTT. Translation: CASSLEGMGNQPQHF. This chain joins TRBV12-3 or TRBV12-4 and TRBJ1-5; D is possibly TRBD1 (5 bases). The CDR3 has 15 amino acids. V gave up 1 base and J gave up 2 bases, with 9 bases separating them.

This clonotype was observed many times. The rearrangement links TRBV10-3 to TRBJ1-5; TRBD1 aligns across 9 bases. The V gene end was trimmed by 10 bases and the J gene end by 6 bases; junction bases not matched to a gene: 4. CDR3 length equals 12 residues. The germline V gene encodes CDR1 ENHRY and CDR2 SYGVKD. CDR3 residues: CATGTGIQPQHF. As DNA, the CDR3 is TGTGCCACAGGGACAGGGATTCAGCCCCAGCATTTT.

The rearrangement uses TRBV28 and TRBJ1-5; D is possibly TRBD1 (6 bases). Between the trimmed V and J ends, which lost 6 bases and 0 bases, there was a span of 15 bases. The length of the CDR3 is 16 residues. Germline CDR1 is MDHEN and CDR2 is SYDVKM. The CDR3 region is CASSTGSGYSNQPQHF. The CDR3, as DNA: TGTGCCAGCAGCACAGGGTCGGGGTATAGCAATCAGCCCCAGCATTTT.

There are many counts of this clonotype. The chain couples TRBV5-4 to TRBJ1-1; D not resolved. The CDR3 consists of 15 residues. With 4 bases removed from V and 0 bases from J, the gap between germline ends came to 13 bases. The germline V gene has CDR1 SGHNT and CDR2 YYREEE (reference sequence). The CDR3, as DNA: TGTGCCAGCAGCGTGATGGCACAGATGAACACTGAAGCTTTCTTT. Its protein is CASSVMAQMNTEAFF.

This clonotype was seen repeatedly, ten times or more. The genes are TRBV7-2 and TRBJ2-6; D is unresolved. Germline CDR1 and CDR2: SGHTA and FQGNSA. Trimming took off 5 bases at V and 0 bases at J, with 8 bases between the two ends. CDR3 size: 15 residues. CDR3 bases: TGTGCCAGCAGCCTTACCTTCTCTGGGGCCAACGTCCTGACTTTC. This encodes CASSLTFSGANVLTF.

The sample holds many counts of this clonotype. The rearrangement joins TRBV28 to TRBJ2-7; D remains unclear. Trimming took 3 bases from V and 2 from J, leaving 14 bases between them. Germline CDR1 and CDR2: MDHEN and SYDVKM. CDR3 size: 15 residues. The DNA of the CDR3 is TGTGCCAGCAGTTTTCGGCCCGACGCTCCCTACGAGCAGTACTTC. Its translation is CASSFRPDAPYEQYF.

The J gene is TRBJ1-5, the V gene TRBV6-1, with no clear D. The germline CDR1 and CDR2 sequences are MNHNS and SASEGT. The CDR3 covers 12 residues. Trimming shortened V by 5 bases and J by 5 bases, and 7 bases separated the two germline ends. The CDR3 nucleotides read TGTGCCAGCAGTATCCGGGATCAGCCCCAGCATTTT. Protein sequence: CASSIRDQPQHF.

This clonotype has at least ten counts. The V gene is TRBV19, the J gene TRBJ1-5; D remains unclear. This CDR3 contains 15 residues. Germline lookup yields CDR1 LNHDA and CDR2 SQIVND (reference sequence). V was trimmed by 10 bases and J by 1 base, leaving 17 bases between them. As DNA, the CDR3 is TGTGCCACCAAACAAAATTCCCTAAGCAATCAGCCCCAGCATTTT. Encoded protein: CATKQNSLSNQPQHF.

The DNA of the CDR3 is TGTGCCAGCAGTTATCCCTGGGGGACCGGAGAGACCCAGTACTTC. The encoded protein is CASSYPWGTGETQYF. The J gene is TRBJ2-5, the V gene TRBV6-2 or TRBV6-3, with D perhaps given as TRBD1 or TRBD2 (5 bases each). Germline loops: CDR1 MNHEY, CDR2 SVGEGT. The CDR3 has 15 residues. With 3 bases removed from V and 4 bases from J, the gap between germline ends came to 15 bases.

This clonotype was observed at least ten times. The junction and the germline gene differ at one end; a read error may be behind it. The V call is TRBV2, the J call TRBJ1-2; the D is unclear. The CDR3 is 12 amino acids. Germline V gene data show CDR1 as SNHLY and CDR2 as FYNNEI. CDR3 residues: CASREESSGYTF. The CDR3 DNA is TGTGCCAGCAGGGAAGAATCCAGTGGCTACACCTTC.

The chain has TRBV29-1 and TRBJ2-7; D might be TRBD1 (5 bases). There are 13 residues in the CDR3. The ends were cut back, 6 bases at V and 2 bases at J, with 14 bases in the middle. Germline V lookup: CDR1 SQVTM, CDR2 ANQGSEA. This chain's CDR3 is CSVRDRFAYEQYF. The CDR3 DNA follows: TGCAGCGTACGAGACAGATTCGCCTACGAGCAGTACTTC.

This clonotype was counted at least ten times. The chain recombines TRBV7-3 with TRBJ2-7; 7 bases align to TRBD1. Per the germline V gene, CDR1 is SGHTA and CDR2 is FQGTGA. The CDR3 is made up of 14 amino acids. Germline trimming cut 5 bases from V and 2 bases from J; bases unmatched to any gene: 6. The CDR3 sequence is CASSPGQVAYEQYF. DNA for the CDR3: TGTGCCAGCAGCCCCGGACAGGTTGCCTACGAGCAGTACTTC.

This clonotype appeared many times. The chain carries TRBV30 and TRBJ2-7; 7 bases agree with TRBD1. This CDR3 has 13 residues. Unmatched junction bases numbered 5, after V lost 0 bases and J lost 6 bases. Germline V gene sequence: CDR1 GTSNPN, CDR2 SVGIG (reference sequence). CDR3 DNA sequence: TGTGCCTGGAGTGTAAACAGGGGTACCGAGCAGTACTTC. Its protein is CAWSVNRGTEQYF.

This clonotype was counted ten times or more. V and J are TRBV6-2 or TRBV6-3 and TRBJ2-2; D is perhaps TRBD1 (6 bases). Trimming took 4 bases from V and 2 from J, leaving 11 bases between them. CDR3 size: 15 residues. Germline loops: CDR1 MNHEY, CDR2 SVGEGT. The CDR3 here is CASSLGTSNTGELFF. The CDR3 nucleotides are TGTGCCAGCAGTTTGGGGACATCAAACACCGGGGAGCTGTTTTTT.